These T cell receptor beta chains were read from a single sample in a study of blood T cell repertoires in COVID-19. The data were produced by immunoSEQ multiplex PCR, yet TCRdb's version contains in-frame clones alone and is incomplete. The sample includes 200,000 to 250,000 clones, roughly 80% of them seen just once. Material: peripheral blood. These TCRs come from a woman of 80 years or more with acute or convalescent COVID-19. Both conserved end residues are part of each CDR3. D genes are given only for firm matches. Clone sizes are given selectively: once, few, many, or a class where the clone is expanded.

clone_size	v_call	j_call	d_call	cdr3_aa	cdr3_nt
once	TRBV11-2	TRBJ1-1	.	CASSFQPGNTEAFF	TGTGCCAGCAGCTTTCAACCCGGGAACACTGAAGCTTTCTTT
.	TRBV6-2/TRBV6-3	TRBJ1-2	.	CASSRTETNYGYTF	TGTGCCAGCAGTCGGACAGAAACTAACTATGGCTACACCTTC
.	TRBV5-6	TRBJ1-6	TRBD1	CASKTSSWDRGTSPLHF	TGTGCCAGCAAGACGAGCTCTTGGGACAGGGGAACCTCACCCCTCCACTTT
many	TRBV3-1/TRBV3-2	TRBJ2-1	.	CASSRGLLQFF	TGTGCCAGCAGCCGGGGACTCTTACAGTTCTTC
few	TRBV7-3	TRBJ2-5	.	CASSPGGVQTQYF	TGTGCCAGCAGCCCCGGCGGGGTACAGACCCAGTACTTC
few	TRBV27	TRBJ2-7	TRBD2	CASGHLSGRAYEQYF	TGTGCCAGCGGTCATCTCAGCGGGAGGGCCTACGAGCAGTACTTC
.	TRBV2	TRBJ2-5	TRBD2	CASRPGTSGGAGQYF	TGTGCCAGCAGGCCCGGGACTAGCGGGGGGGCTGGCCAGTACTTC
.	TRBV6-5	TRBJ1-1	.	CASSYGAGSGDTEAFF	TGTGCCAGCAGTTACGGTGCGGGCTCCGGGGACACTGAAGCTTTCTTT
.	TRBV7-8	TRBJ1-1	TRBD1	CASSRTGDTEAFF	TGTGCCAGCAGCCGGACAGGGGACACTGAAGCTTTCTTT
.	TRBV19	TRBJ2-1	TRBD2	CASSPSSGGYNEQFF	TGTGCCAGTAGTCCGAGCTCGGGGGGCTACAATGAGCAGTTCTTC
.	TRBV3-1/TRBV3-2	TRBJ1-1	TRBD1	CASSQAEDRGMAFF	TGTGCCAGCAGCCAAGCTGAGGACAGGGGGATGGCTTTCTTT
few	TRBV6-2/TRBV6-3	TRBJ1-5	.	CASSYGDSWNQPQHF	TGTGCCAGCAGTTACGGTGACAGCTGGAATCAGCCCCAGCATTTT
.	TRBV11-3	TRBJ2-7	TRBD2	CASSLGGSPSYEQYF	TGTGCCAGCAGCTTAGGCGGGAGCCCGAGCTACGAGCAGTACTTC
.	TRBV4-3	TRBJ1-2	TRBD1	CASSQGQGTGYTF	TGCGCCAGCAGCCAGGGACAGGGGACCGGCTACACCTTC
.	TRBV24-1	TRBJ1-2	TRBD1	CATSEAGTGGAGYTF	TGTGCCACCAGTGAAGCAGGGACAGGGGGAGCGGGCTACACCTTC
.	TRBV5-1	TRBJ1-4	TRBD1	CASSKGQDNEKLFF	TGCGCCAGCAGCAAGGGACAGGATAATGAAAAACTGTTTTTT
few	TRBV21-1	TRBJ2-2	.	CASSLDTGELFF	TGTGCCAGCAGCCTCGACACCGGGGAGCTGTTTTTT
.	TRBV19	TRBJ2-2	TRBD2	CASSIGGVNTGELFF	TGTGCCAGTAGTATCGGGGGGGTAAACACCGGGGAGCTGTTTTTT
few	TRBV3-1/TRBV3-2	TRBJ2-2	TRBD2	CASSAPSGSNTGELFF	TGTGCCAGCAGCGCGCCTAGCGGATCGAACACCGGGGAGCTGTTTTTT
.	TRBV13	TRBJ2-1	.	CASSLVGSSYNEQFF	TGTGCCAGCAGCTTAGTGGGCAGCTCCTACAATGAGCAGTTCTTC
.	TRBV7-2	TRBJ2-3	TRBD2	CASSFDGRGGTDTQYF	TGTGCCAGCAGCTTCGACGGGCGGGGGGGCACAGATACGCAGTATTTT
.	TRBV12-3/TRBV12-4	TRBJ2-1	TRBD2	CASSRILAREQFF	TGTGCCAGCAGTCGAATACTAGCGCGGGAGCAGTTCTTC
.	TRBV7-3	TRBJ2-1	.	CASSPGTSYNEQFF	TGTGCCAGCAGCCCCGGGACTTCCTACAATGAGCAGTTCTTC
.	TRBV7-2	TRBJ2-7	TRBD1	CASSLRRQGVEQYF	TGTGCCAGCAGCCTCCGCCGACAGGGCGTCGAGCAGTACTTC
.	TRBV7-2	TRBJ2-5	TRBD2	CASSYRMLAGGQETQYF	TGTGCCAGCAGCTACAGGATGCTAGCGGGGGGGCAAGAGACCCAGTACTTC
.	TRBV12-3/TRBV12-4	TRBJ2-5	.	CASSLGIQETQYF	TGTGCCAGCAGTTTGGGCATACAAGAGACCCAGTACTTC
.	TRBV28	TRBJ2-3	TRBD1	CALRRGQGYTDTQYF	TGTGCCTTACGCCGCGGACAGGGTTACACAGATACGCAGTATTTT
.	TRBV7-6	TRBJ1-2	.	CASSSRETGPYGYTF	TGTGCCAGCAGCTCAAGGGAGACAGGACCCTATGGCTACACCTTC
few	TRBV6-6	TRBJ2-1	TRBD1	CASSPPGQREFF	TGTGCCAGCAGTCCCCCGGGACAGAGGGAGTTCTTC
few	TRBV24-1	TRBJ1-5	.	CATRGAGEDQPQHF	TGTGCCACCCGGGGGGCCGGGGAGGATCAGCCCCAGCATTTT
.	TRBV27	TRBJ1-6	.	CASKEDRNYNSPLHF	TGTGCCAGCAAGGAGGACAGAAACTATAATTCACCCCTCCACTTT
.	TRBV18	TRBJ2-7	.	CASSPAQTYEQYF	TGTGCCAGCTCACCCGCCCAGACCTACGAGCAGTACTTC
.	TRBV12-3/TRBV12-4	TRBJ1-4	.	CASSFSSNEKLFF	TGTGCCAGCAGTTTTTCCAGTAATGAAAAACTGTTTTTT
few	TRBV11-3	TRBJ2-7	.	CARTTGGTSDPYEQYF	TGTGCCAGAACCACTGGGGGCACTAGCGATCCCTACGAGCAGTACTTC
.	TRBV4-3	TRBJ1-4	TRBD1	CASSQPNRGGNEKLFF	TGCGCCAGCAGCCAACCGAACAGGGGTGGGAATGAAAAACTGTTTTTT
.	TRBV6-6	TRBJ1-2	TRBD1	CATTTGANYGYTF	TGTGCCACCACGACAGGGGCTAACTATGGCTACACCTTC
.	TRBV6-5	TRBJ1-2	TRBD1	CATILDRVGFSYTF	TGTGCCACCATACTCGACAGGGTGGGGTTTAGCTACACCTTC
.	TRBV3-1/TRBV3-2	TRBJ1-2	.	CASSAGKGIYGYTF	TGTGCCAGCAGCGCCGGTAAGGGGATCTATGGCTACACCTTC
.	TRBV3-1/TRBV3-2	TRBJ1-5	TRBD1	CASSYPTGALNQPQHF	TGTGCCAGCAGCTATCCGACAGGGGCCCTCAATCAGCCCCAGCATTTT
.	TRBV3-1/TRBV3-2	TRBJ2-1	.	CASSQDSAGSYNEQFF	TGTGCCAGCAGCCAAGATTCTGCCGGGTCCTACAATGAGCAGTTCTTC
.	TRBV2	TRBJ1-2	TRBD1	CASSERTGDYGYTF	TGTGCCAGCAGTGAAAGGACAGGGGATTATGGCTACACCTTC
.	TRBV5-1	TRBJ1-6	.	CASSSDSSNSPLHF	TGCGCCAGCAGTTCCGACAGCAGTAATTCACCCCTCCACTTT
.	TRBV7-9	TRBJ1-2	.	CASSLEAEYGYTF	TGTGCCAGCAGCTTAGAGGCGGAATATGGCTACACCTTC
.	TRBV7-9	TRBJ2-5	TRBD1	CASSLEGQGARETQYF	TGTGCCAGCAGCTTGGAGGGACAGGGGGCTAGAGAGACCCAGTACTTC
.	TRBV2	TRBJ2-7	.	CASSVQEEQYF	TGTGCCAGCAGCGTGCAGGAAGAGCAGTACTTC
few	TRBV6-1	TRBJ1-5	.	CASSESVSLNQPQHF	TGTGCCAGCAGTGAAAGCGTAAGTTTAAATCAGCCCCAGCATTTT
.	TRBV6-5	TRBJ2-1	.	CASSYVGGHNEQFF	TGTGCCAGCAGTTACGTCGGGGGTCACAATGAGCAGTTCTTC
.	TRBV5-5	TRBJ1-2	TRBD1	CASSATGTEIYGYTF	TGTGCCAGCAGCGCGACCGGGACAGAAATCTATGGCTACACCTTC
few	TRBV5-1	TRBJ1-2	.	CASSLDRVNYGYTF	TGCGCCAGCAGCTTGGACAGGGTCAACTATGGCTACACCTTC
.	TRBV4-1	TRBJ2-2	TRBD2	CASSQRLLAGGPSNTGELFF	TGCGCCAGCAGCCAGAGATTACTAGCGGGAGGGCCATCGAACACCGGGGAGCTGTTTTTT
few	TRBV19	TRBJ2-5	TRBD1	CASSDTGTGQETQYF	TGTGCCAGTAGTGATACCGGGACAGGGCAGGAGACCCAGTACTTC
.	TRBV10-3	TRBJ1-5	TRBD1	CAISDRQGPQPQHF	TGTGCCATCAGTGATCGACAGGGTCCTCAGCCCCAGCATTTT
.	TRBV11-2	TRBJ1-1	.	CASSWGGNTEAFF	TGTGCCAGCAGCTGGGGGGGGAACACTGAAGCTTTCTTT
.	TRBV7-2	TRBJ2-3	.	CASSPGRAGGTDTQYF	TGTGCCAGCAGCCCCGGGCGGGCAGGGGGCACAGATACGCAGTATTTT
.	TRBV19	TRBJ2-1	.	CASSITALIQRGYNEQFF	TGTGCCAGTAGTATCACTGCTCTGATCCAGCGTGGATACAATGAGCAGTTCTTC